Presented here are 16 T cell receptor beta chains from one specimen sequenced in a study of blood T cells in healthy people across ages. For the second PCR, which ran for about 7 to 12 cycles, a sample-barcoded 5' primer and a J-beta primer mix were used. One entry per CDR3 protein results from TCRdb running MiXCR on the 5' RACE reads. The top ten hold under 9% of the sample, which has approximately 580,000 distinct CDR3 sequences, 24% seen once. This sample was also put to use in a study of T cells of mothers and their children.

Sequences were obtained from blood. The receptors were sampled from a boy younger than 18 in good health.

This clonotype has only a few counts. The CDR3 DNA is TGTGCCAGCAGCCCAATTCGCGGGGGGATCTACAATGAGCAGTTCTTC. This gives the protein CASSPIRGGIYNEQFF. V is TRBV11-2 and J is TRBJ2-1, with 8 nucleotides matching TRBD2. The CDR3 consists of 16 residues. CDR1 and CDR2 from the germline V gene are SGHAT and FQNNGV. With V trimmed by 5 bases and J by 3 bases, 9 bases remained unmatched.

The V and J genes are TRBV7-9 and TRBJ2-5; TRBD2 matches at 7 bases. The CDR3 covers 13 residues. V gave up 5 bases and J gave up 3 bases; unmatched junction bases: 3. Germline lookup yields CDR1 SEHNR and CDR2 FQNEAQ (reference sequence). The CDR3 sequence is CASSRDYEETQYF. Here the CDR3 DNA reads TGTGCCAGCAGCAGGGACTACGAAGAGACCCAGTACTTC.

Turning to this clonotype: The CDR3 end shows no conserved phenylalanine or tryptophan, and so a read error is likely. The V call is TRBV28, the J call TRBJ2-6; no clear D gene. V was trimmed by 1 base and J by 0 bases, leaving 10 bases between them. CDR1 and CDR2 from the germline V gene are MDHEN and SYDVKM. CDR3 length equals 17 residues. The CDR3 protein is CASSLSTLGSGANVLTL. The CDR3 bases are TGTGCCAGCAGTTTATCCACTCTAGGCTCTGGGGCCAACGTCCTGACTCTC.

Only a few counts were recorded for this clonotype. The chain combines TRBV20-1 with TRBJ1-2; TRBD1 aligns across 9 bases. The germline gives CDR1 DFQATT, CDR2 SNEGSKA (reference sequence). The CDR3 runs 15 residues. The J segment lost 4 bases and the V segment lost 0 bases, leaving 6 bases of the junction unmatched. CDR3 DNA: TGCAGTGCTAGAGATGGGGACAGGGACTTCTATGGCTACACCTTC. Amino acid sequence: CSARDGDRDFYGYTF.

This clonotype was recorded a few times. The CDR3 region has the DNA TGTGCCAGCAGTTACTCCGCCCGAGATGCTGCAACTAATGAAAAACTGTTTTTT. Its protein is CASSYSARDAATNEKLFF. The J gene is TRBJ1-4, the V gene TRBV6-2 or TRBV6-3; D is undetermined. Trimming left V 0 bases short and J 0 bases short, with 14 bases between. The CDR3 length is 18 residues. Per the germline V gene, CDR1 is MNHEY and CDR2 is SVGEGT.

The chain carries TRBV3-1 and TRBJ2-7, with 8 nucleotides matching TRBD1. This CDR3 comprises 13 residues. Germline loops: CDR1 LGHDT, CDR2 YNNKEL (reference sequence). The V and J ends lost 3 bases and 5 bases, in that order; junction bases with no gene match: 3. The DNA of the CDR3 is TGTGCCAGCAGCCAGGACAGGGAGAACGAGCAGTACTTC. Protein: CASSQDRENEQYF.

This sequence joins TRBV30 and TRBJ2-5, with a weak D call TRBD2 (6 bases). The CDR3 has 14 residues. Trimming cost V 0 bases and J 8 bases, with 16 bases left between them. The germline V gene has CDR1 GTSNPN and CDR2 SVGIG (reference sequence). The CDR3 loop reads CAWSVLSSRGTQYF. The CDR3 coding sequence is TGTGCCTGGAGTGTACTCAGTTCGCGGGGAACCCAGTACTTC.

The chain is built from TRBV5-1 and TRBJ2-5; TRBD1 aligns across 8 bases. V was pared by 2 bases and J by 2 bases, with 8 bases of the junction left unmatched. The CDR3 sequence is 16 residues long. CDR1 SGHRS and CDR2 YFSETQ come from the germline V gene. CDR3 sequence (DNA): TGCGCCAGCAGCTTCCCGGACAGGGCTATTCAAGAGACCCAGTACTTC. It encodes CASSFPDRAIQETQYF.

The genes are TRBV7-9 and TRBJ2-5; TRBD2 aligns across 8 bases. The V gene end was trimmed by 4 bases and the J gene end by 1 base; junction bases not matched to a gene: 11. The CDR3 extends over 17 amino acids. Germline V gene lookup returns CDR1 SEHNR and CDR2 FQNEAQ (reference sequence). The CDR3 DNA sequence: TGTGCCAGCAGCTCCCTGAATCGGGGGGGGCCCCAAGAGACCCAGTACTTC. Translated: CASSSLNRGGPQETQYF.

In its sample, this clonotype was seen a few times. The chain is built from TRBV7-2 and TRBJ2-7, with 9 nucleotides matching TRBD2. Looked up from germline, CDR1 is SGHTA and CDR2 is FQGNSA. V was pared by 5 bases and J by 2 bases, with 7 bases of the junction left unmatched. The CDR3 has 15 residues. In DNA form, the CDR3 reads TGTGCCAGCAGCCCCACTAGCGGGCTCACCTACGAGCAGTACTTC. It translates to CASSPTSGLTYEQYF. The complete variable domain, with remaining parts taken from reference TRBV7-2 and TRBJ2-7, reads GAGVSQSPSNKVTEKGKDVELRCDPISGHTALYWYRQSLGQGLEFLIYFQGNSAPDKSGLPSDRFSAERTGGSVSTLTIQRTQQEDSAVYLCASSPTSGLTYEQYFGPGTRLTVT.

The CDR3 DNA sequence: TGTGCCACCAGCAGAGATATTACGGATACGCAGTATTTT. It is translated as CATSRDITDTQYF. The rearrangement uses TRBV15 and TRBJ2-3; D is ambiguous. The CDR3 totals 13 residues. V shed 0 bases and J shed 6 bases, with 7 bases lying between them. The germline V gene encodes CDR1 LNHNV and CDR2 YYDKDF (reference sequence).

The rearrangement uses TRBV3-1 and TRBJ1-2, with unresolved D. Trimming stripped 5 bases from V and 2 bases from J, with 12 bases between. CDR1 and CDR2 (germline): LGHDT, YNNKEL (reference sequence). The CDR3 totals 14 residues. DNA for the CDR3: TGTGCCAGCAGCTCTGAAGGGTTGAACTATGGCTACACCTTC. Translating it yields CASSSEGLNYGYTF.

In this sample, this clonotype turned up a few times. V is TRBV27 and J is TRBJ1-2, with a tentative D call TRBD1 (6 bases). Germline V gene data show CDR1 as MNHEY and CDR2 as SMNVEV (reference sequence). This CDR3 is built from 13 residues. V was trimmed by 5 bases and J by 8 bases, leaving 15 bases between them. CDR3 protein: CASSPRQAWGYTF. As DNA, the CDR3 is TGTGCCAGCAGTCCCCGACAGGCCTGGGGCTACACCTTC.

This clonotype has a single count. In DNA form, the CDR3 reads TGTGCCAGCAGTCCAAGCGGACTAGCGGGATTATTTTGGGCAGATACGCAGTATTTT. It codes for CASSPSGLAGLFWADTQYF. The chain is built from TRBV27 and TRBJ2-3; 12 positions match TRBD2. Looked up from germline, CDR1 is MNHEY and CDR2 is SMNVEV (reference sequence). V trimming: 5 bases; J trimming: 4 bases; junction bases outside the gene matches: 16. The CDR3 length is 19 residues.

The chain recombines TRBV4-3 with TRBJ1-1; D remains ambiguous. The CDR3 runs to 13 residues. Between the trimmed V and J ends, which lost 0 bases and 10 bases, there was a span of 12 bases. CDR1 LGHNA and CDR2 YSLEER come from the germline V gene. The CDR3 nucleotides read TGCGCCAGCAGCCAAGATAATAGTCGCTTAGCTTTCTTT. It is translated as CASSQDNSRLAFF.

This clonotype has just a few counts. The rearrangement uses TRBV20-1 and TRBJ2-1; 10 bases are shared with TRBD2. J was trimmed by 6 bases and V by 4 bases; bases with no gene match: 6. Looked up from germline, CDR1 is DFQATT and CDR2 is SNEGSKA (reference sequence). CDR3 length equals 14 residues. Written as DNA, the CDR3 is TGCAGTGCTACCAGCGGGGGGGCCATCAATGAGCAGTTCTTC. Translating it yields CSATSGGAINEQFF.